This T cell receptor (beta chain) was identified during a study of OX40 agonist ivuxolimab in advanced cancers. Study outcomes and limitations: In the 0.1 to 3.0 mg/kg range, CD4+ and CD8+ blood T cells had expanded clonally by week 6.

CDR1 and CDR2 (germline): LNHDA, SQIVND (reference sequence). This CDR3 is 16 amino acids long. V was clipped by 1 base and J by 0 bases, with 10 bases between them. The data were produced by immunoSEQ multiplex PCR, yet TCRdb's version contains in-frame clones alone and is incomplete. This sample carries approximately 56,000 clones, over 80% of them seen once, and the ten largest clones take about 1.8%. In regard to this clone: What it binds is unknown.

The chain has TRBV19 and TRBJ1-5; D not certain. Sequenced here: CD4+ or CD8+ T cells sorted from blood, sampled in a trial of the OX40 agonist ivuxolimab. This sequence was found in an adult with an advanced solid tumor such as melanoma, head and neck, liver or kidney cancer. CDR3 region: CASSIAEGYSNQPQHF. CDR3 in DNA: TGTGCCAGTAGTATAGCTGAAGGGTATAGCAATCAGCCCCAGCATTTT.